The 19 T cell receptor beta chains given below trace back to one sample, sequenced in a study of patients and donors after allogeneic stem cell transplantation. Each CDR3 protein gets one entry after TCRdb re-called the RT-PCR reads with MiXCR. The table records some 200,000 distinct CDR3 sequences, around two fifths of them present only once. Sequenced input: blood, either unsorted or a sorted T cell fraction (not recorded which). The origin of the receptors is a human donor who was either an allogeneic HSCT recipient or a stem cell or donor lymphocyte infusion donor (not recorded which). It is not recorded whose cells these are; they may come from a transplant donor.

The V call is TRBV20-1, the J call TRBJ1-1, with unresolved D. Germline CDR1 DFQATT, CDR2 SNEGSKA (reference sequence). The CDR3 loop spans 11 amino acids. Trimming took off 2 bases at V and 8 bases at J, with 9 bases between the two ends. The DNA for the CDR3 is TGCAGTGCTAGAAATGGTTTCGAAGCTTTCTTT. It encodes CSARNGFEAFF.

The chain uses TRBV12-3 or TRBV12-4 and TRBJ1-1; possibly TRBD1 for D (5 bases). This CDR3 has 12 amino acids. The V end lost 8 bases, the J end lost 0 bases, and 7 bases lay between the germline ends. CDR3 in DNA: TGTGCCAGCGGGGCAATGAACACTGAAGCTTTCTTT. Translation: CASGAMNTEAFF.

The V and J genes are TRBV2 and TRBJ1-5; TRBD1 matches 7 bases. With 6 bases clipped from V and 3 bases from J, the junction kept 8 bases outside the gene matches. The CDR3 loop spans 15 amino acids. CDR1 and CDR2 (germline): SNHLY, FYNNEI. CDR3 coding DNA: TGTGCCAGCAGGATTGGCCAGGGGGACAATCAGCCCCAGCATTTT. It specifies CASRIGQGDNQPQHF.

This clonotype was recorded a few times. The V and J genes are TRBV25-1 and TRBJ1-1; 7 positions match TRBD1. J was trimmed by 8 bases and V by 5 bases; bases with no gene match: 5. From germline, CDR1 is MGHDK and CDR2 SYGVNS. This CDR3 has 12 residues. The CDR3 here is CASSRTDREAFF. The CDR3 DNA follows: TGTGCCAGCAGTAGGACGGACAGGGAAGCTTTCTTT.

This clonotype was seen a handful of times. The CDR3 loop reads CASWGGTYGYTF. The CDR3 region has the DNA TGTGCCAGCTGGGGCGGCACCTATGGCTACACCTTC. V gene TRBV6-2 or TRBV6-3 combines with J gene TRBJ1-2; maybe TRBD1 (5 bases). This CDR3 has 12 amino acids. Germline lookup yields CDR1 MNHEY and CDR2 SVGEGT. V was shortened by 8 bases and J by 4 bases, with 11 bases between the two germline ends.

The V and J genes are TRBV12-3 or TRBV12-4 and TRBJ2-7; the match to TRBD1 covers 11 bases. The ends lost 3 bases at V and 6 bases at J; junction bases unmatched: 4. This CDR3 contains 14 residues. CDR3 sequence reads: CASSLGQGVSEQYF. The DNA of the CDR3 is TGTGCCAGCAGTTTGGGACAGGGGGTAAGCGAGCAGTACTTC.

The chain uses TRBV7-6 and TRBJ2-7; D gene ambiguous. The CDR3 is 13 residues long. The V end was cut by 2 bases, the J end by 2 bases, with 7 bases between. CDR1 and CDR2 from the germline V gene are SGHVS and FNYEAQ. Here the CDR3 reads CASSLSLTYEQYF. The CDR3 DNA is TGTGCCAGCAGCTTATCCCTGACCTACGAGCAGTACTTC. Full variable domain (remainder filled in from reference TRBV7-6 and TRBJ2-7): GAGVSQSPRYKVTKRGQDVALRCDPISGHVSLYWYRQALGQGPEFLTYFNYEAQQDKSGLPNDRFSAERPEGSISTLTIQRTEQRDSAMYRCASSLSLTYEQYFGPGTRLTVT.

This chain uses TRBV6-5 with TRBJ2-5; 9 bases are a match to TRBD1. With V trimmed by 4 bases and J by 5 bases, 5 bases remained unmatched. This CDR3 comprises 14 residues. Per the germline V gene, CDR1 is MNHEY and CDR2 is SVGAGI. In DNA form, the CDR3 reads TGTGCCAGCAGTTGGGACAGGGCAGCGGAGACCCAGTACTTC. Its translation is CASSWDRAAETQYF.

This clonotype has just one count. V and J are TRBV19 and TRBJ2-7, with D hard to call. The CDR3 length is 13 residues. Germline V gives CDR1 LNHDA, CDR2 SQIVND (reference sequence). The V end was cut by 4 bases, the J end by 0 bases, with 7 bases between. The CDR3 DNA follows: TGTGCCAGTAGTAAGGCGGACTCCTACGAGCAGTACTTC. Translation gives CASSKADSYEQYF.

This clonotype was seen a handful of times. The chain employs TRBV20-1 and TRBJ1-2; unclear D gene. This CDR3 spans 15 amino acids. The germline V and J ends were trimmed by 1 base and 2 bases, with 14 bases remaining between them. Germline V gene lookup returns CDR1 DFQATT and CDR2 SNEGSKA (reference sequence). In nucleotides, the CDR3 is TGCAGTGCTAGAGGGGGATCAGGAGGCAACTATGGCTACACCTTC. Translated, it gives CSARGGSGGNYGYTF.

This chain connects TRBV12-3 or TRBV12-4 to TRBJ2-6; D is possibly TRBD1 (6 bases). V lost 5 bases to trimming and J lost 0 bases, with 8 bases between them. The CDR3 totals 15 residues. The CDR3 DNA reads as TGTGCCAGCAGTCAGGACAGCTCTGGGGCCAACGTCCTGACTTTC. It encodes CASSQDSSGANVLTF.

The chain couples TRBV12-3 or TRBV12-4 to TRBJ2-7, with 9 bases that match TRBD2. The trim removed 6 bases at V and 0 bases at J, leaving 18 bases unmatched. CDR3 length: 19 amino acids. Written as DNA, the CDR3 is TGTGCCAGCAGCCCCCTCGGGGGAATAGCGGGAGAAGGCTCCTACGAGCAGTACTTC. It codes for CASSPLGGIAGEGSYEQYF.

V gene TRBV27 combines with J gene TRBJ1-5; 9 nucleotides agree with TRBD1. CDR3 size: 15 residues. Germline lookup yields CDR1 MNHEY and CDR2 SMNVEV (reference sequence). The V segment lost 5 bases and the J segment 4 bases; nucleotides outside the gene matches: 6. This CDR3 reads CASSPQGARNQPQHF. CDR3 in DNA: TGTGCCAGCAGTCCACAGGGGGCTAGGAATCAGCCCCAGCATTTT.

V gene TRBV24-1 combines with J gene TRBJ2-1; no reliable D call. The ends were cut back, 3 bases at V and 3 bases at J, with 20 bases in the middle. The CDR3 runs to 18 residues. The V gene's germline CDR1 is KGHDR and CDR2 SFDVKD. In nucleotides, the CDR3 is TGTGCCACCAGTGATCCCCCTCCTCCGACTGGAGACTACAATGAGCAGTTCTTC. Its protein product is CATSDPPPPTGDYNEQFF.

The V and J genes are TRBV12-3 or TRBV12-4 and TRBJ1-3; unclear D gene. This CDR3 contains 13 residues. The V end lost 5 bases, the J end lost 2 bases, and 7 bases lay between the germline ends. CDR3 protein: CASSPVTGNTIYF. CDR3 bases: TGTGCCAGCAGTCCGGTGACTGGAAACACCATATATTTT.

The chain's CDR3 is CASSLDRFRGVDGYTF. DNA for the CDR3: TGTGCCAGCAGTCTCGACAGGTTCCGAGGAGTGGATGGCTACACCTTC. The chain is built from TRBV7-8 and TRBJ1-2; possible D gene TRBD1, 6 bases. Germline V CDR1 and CDR2: SGHVS, FQNEAQ. Trimming pared 6 bases from V and 6 bases from J, leaving 23 bases between. CDR3 size: 16 residues.

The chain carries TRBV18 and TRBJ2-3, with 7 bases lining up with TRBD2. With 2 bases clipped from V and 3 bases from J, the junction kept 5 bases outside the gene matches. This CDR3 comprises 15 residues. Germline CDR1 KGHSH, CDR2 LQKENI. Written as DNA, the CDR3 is TGTGCCAGCTCACCATCTACGGGAGGAACAGATACGCAGTATTTT. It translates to CASSPSTGGTDTQYF.

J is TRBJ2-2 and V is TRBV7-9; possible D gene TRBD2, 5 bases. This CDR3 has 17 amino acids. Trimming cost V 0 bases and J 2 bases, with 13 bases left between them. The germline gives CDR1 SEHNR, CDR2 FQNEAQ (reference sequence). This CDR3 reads CASSLARAALNTGELFF. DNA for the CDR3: TGTGCCAGCAGCTTAGCGCGGGCCGCCCTTAACACCGGGGAGCTGTTTTTT.

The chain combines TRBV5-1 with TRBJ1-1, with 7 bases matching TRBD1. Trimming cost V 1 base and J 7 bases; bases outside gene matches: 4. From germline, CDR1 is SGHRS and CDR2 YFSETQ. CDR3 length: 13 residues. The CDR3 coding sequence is TGCGCCAGCAGCTTGACCAGGGGGGTTGAAGCTTTCTTT. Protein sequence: CASSLTRGVEAFF.